Here is one T cell receptor beta chain with its context. This sample was included in a study of blood T cell repertoires in COVID-19. Study in general: Sites across the United States, Italy and Spain contributed samples from acute and convalescent COVID-19. From T cells, B-cell-depleted T cells, or PBMCs came the material, which was cDNA or gDNA.

The CDR3 is made up of 13 amino acids. V lost 3 bases to trimming and J lost 5 bases, with 10 bases between them. Germline-derived CDR1 and CDR2 are SGHVS and FQNEAQ. Source study methods: Nucleated cell counts were estimated from reference gene primer amplification. Profiled with immunoSEQ multiplex PCR; TCRdb holds only in-frame clones, not every one. Clone size and V and J calls were adopted from that table, with D and trimming inferred from the DNA. The profile covers 80,000 to 100,000 clones, with over 70% appearing a single time and 19% taken by the ten largest. The material sequenced was peripheral blood. The source is a human donor in a cohort sampled during active COVID-19. This chain joins TRBV7-8 and TRBJ2-5; D is unclear. CDR3: CASSFTERETQYF. The CDR3, as DNA: TGTGCCAGCAGCTTTACAGAACGGGAGACCCAGTACTTC. Filled out from reference TRBV7-8 and TRBJ2-5, the complete variable domain reads GAGVSQSPRYKVAKRGQDVALRCDPISGHVSLFWYQQALGQGPEFLTYFQNEAQLDKSGLPSDRFFAERPEGSVSTLKIQRTQQEDSAVYLCASSFTERETQYFGPGTRLLVL.